This TCR beta chain was sequenced for a study of identical twins (dated by TCRdb to the mid-2010s). A note on the overall study: The study deep-sequenced TCR alpha and beta repertoires from monozygotic twins, unrelated adults of various ages and cord blood to test whether fetal clonotypes persist. To rule out contamination, replicate twin experiments were performed at different times with different library preparation protocols. Points the paper makes about the study in general: Fewer insertions were carried by abundant cord blood beta clonotypes, a similar but weaker trend appeared in young adult naive repertoires, and no such trend appeared in memory repertoires. Invariant T cells such as MAIT and iNKT could partly confound zero-insertion analyses, although diverse VJ usage argued against such confounding for most clonotypes. The excess sharing between twins in beta out-of-frame sequences was weaker because fewer shared sequences reduced the signal-to-noise ratio. Because the same donors could not be followed over many years, the conclusions relied on cross-sectional statistical analysis. In monozygotic twins, recombination models systematically underestimated out-of-frame TCR alpha sharing, but the models matched the sharing seen between unrelated individuals. Compared with coincidental sharing between unrelated individuals, out-of-frame TCR alpha sequences shared between twins showed an excess of sequences with low generation probability.

Library preparation employed 5' RACE. Sequencer: Illumina HiSeq 2000. Template switching added a universal primer binding site, and the final cDNA carried a unique molecular identifier that allowed TCR cDNA molecules to be counted accurately. Specific primers in the conserved constant-segment region were used to synthesize first-strand cDNA for TCR alpha and beta chains. To control for contamination, every cDNA library was double barcoded, receiving both a SMART-Mk sample barcode and Illumina barcodes. TruSeq adapter sequences, together with Illumina sample barcodes, were added in two successive PCR steps. TCR alpha and beta cDNA libraries were sequenced on the Illumina HiSeq platform with custom primers. On the authors' methods: MiGEC was used to process raw reads and extract unique molecular identifiers, and MiXCR was used to find CDR3 positions. For each individual, recombination models were inferred using an EM algorithm with the repgenHMM and IGoR tools. The analysis of shared clonotypes was done with the tcR package in R, with sharing normalized by the product of cloneset sizes. To study raw recombination without the effects of thymic and clonal selection, out-of-frame nonproductive sequences were analyzed. TCRdb applied fastp at Q25 and MiXCR to the public reads, then kept only in-frame beta chains. Rows matching on CDR3 protein sequence are summarized as one entry with the most common DNA and genes. The V and J calls shown here were made by TCRdb, not taken from the authors' results. The sample table lists around 220,000 distinct CDR3 sequences, more than 12% of them with a count of one. 8.8% of the sample rests with the top ten.

The CDR3 runs 14 residues from the cysteine to the phenylalanine. Only the CDR3 part of the read is kept: 42 bases, read in frame from the first base. Taken from the germline V gene (reference sequence), the CDR1 and CDR2 loops are LNHNV and YYDKDF. As for this clonotype: Its specific antigen is unknown. Its ends do not fully match the called genes, so a read error is possible.

Every donor was a healthy Caucasian. Miltenyi CD45RO+ enrichment and human naive T-cell isolation kits were used to isolate memory (CD45RO+) and naive T cells from PBMC. The sample taken for sequencing was memory (CD45RO+) T cells sorted from blood. The sample's cell subset or site label, in plain terms: CD45RO+ enriched T cells. The receptor chain draws on TRBV15 and TRBJ2-2; the D element might be TRBD1 or TRBD2, as each aligns at 5 bases. The clonotype was recovered from a woman younger than 30 in good health. The CDR3 protein is CATSSGGNTGELFF. The sequenced DNA: TGTGCCACGAGCAGTGGGGGAAACACCGGGGAGCTGTTTTTT.